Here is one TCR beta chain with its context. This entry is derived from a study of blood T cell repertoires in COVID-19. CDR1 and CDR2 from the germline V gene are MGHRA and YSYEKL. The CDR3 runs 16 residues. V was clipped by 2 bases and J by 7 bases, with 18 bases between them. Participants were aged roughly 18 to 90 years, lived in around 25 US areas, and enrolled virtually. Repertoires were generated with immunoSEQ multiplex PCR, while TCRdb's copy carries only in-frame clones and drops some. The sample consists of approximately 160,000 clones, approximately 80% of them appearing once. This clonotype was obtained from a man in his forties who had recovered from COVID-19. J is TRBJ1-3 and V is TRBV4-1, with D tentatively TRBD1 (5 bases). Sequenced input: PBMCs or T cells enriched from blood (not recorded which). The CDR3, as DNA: TGCGCCAGCAGCCAACCACGGGACCGGGAGTGGAACACCATATATTTT. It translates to CASSQPRDREWNTIYF.